A selection of T cell receptor beta chains follows, all from one sample in a study of cytomegalovirus exposure and HLA in healthy donors. Only in-frame clones appear in the TCRdb table, and some are missing; sequencing was by immunoSEQ multiplex PCR. The sample shows tens of thousands of clones, 70% to 80% of them seen only once. What was sequenced was PBMCs. The source of these receptors is a man younger than 45 in good health and CMV-seronegative. Both conserved end residues are part of each CDR3. A D gene is named only where the DNA matches it firmly. Part of the rows lack a size; the others show once, few, many or a class for expanded clones.

CDR3: CASTIQLNSGNTIYF
DNA: TGTGCCAGCACAATACAGCTTAACTCTGGAAACACCATATATTTT
size: .
D: .
J: TRBJ1-3
V: TRBV6-1

CDR3: CASSPRTGRETQYF
DNA: TGTGCCAGCAGCCCCCGGACAGGTCGGGAGACCCAGTACTTC
size: .
D: TRBD1
J: TRBJ2-5
V: TRBV14

CDR3: CASSGPTAGNEKLFF
DNA: TGTGCCAGCAGTGGGCCGACAGCCGGGAATGAAAAACTGTTTTTT
size: .
D: .
J: TRBJ1-4
V: TRBV6-1

CDR3: CASSVLPGLAGLETQYF
DNA: TGTGCCAGCAGCGTCCTACCGGGACTAGCGGGGTTAGAGACCCAGTACTTC
size: .
D: TRBD2
J: TRBJ2-5
V: TRBV7-8

CDR3: CASSLATGDYEQYF
DNA: TGCGCCAGCAGCTTGGCGACAGGGGACTACGAGCAGTACTTC
size: .
D: TRBD1
J: TRBJ2-7
V: TRBV5-1

CDR3: CAWATGMNTEAFF
DNA: TGTGCCTGGGCTACAGGAATGAACACTGAAGCTTTCTTT
size: .
D: .
J: TRBJ1-1
V: TRBV30

CDR3: CASNRQSVGEQYF
DNA: TGTGCCAGCAACCGACAGTCGGTGGGTGAGCAGTACTTC
size: .
D: .
J: TRBJ2-7
V: TRBV6-1

CDR3: CASSLGQGPTYQETQYF
DNA: TGCGCCAGCAGCTTGGGACAGGGTCCCACTTACCAAGAGACCCAGTACTTC
size: .
D: TRBD1
J: TRBJ2-5
V: TRBV5-1

CDR3: CASRPTSGRTGELFF
DNA: TGTGCCAGCAGACCGACTAGCGGGAGAACCGGGGAGCTGTTTTTT
size: .
D: TRBD2
J: TRBJ2-2
V: TRBV6-5

CDR3: CASSEGTDNQPQHF
DNA: TGTGCCAGCAGTGAGGGGACAGACAATCAGCCCCAGCATTTT
size: .
D: TRBD1
J: TRBJ1-5
V: TRBV6-4

CDR3: CASSLGGVQPQHF
DNA: TGTGCCAGCAGCTTAGGGGGGGTTCAGCCCCAGCATTTT
size: few
D: .
J: TRBJ1-5
V: TRBV7-6

CDR3: CASSYVSGNTIYF
DNA: TGTGCCAGCAGTTATGTCTCCGGAAACACCATATATTTT
size: .
D: .
J: TRBJ1-3
V: TRBV28

CDR3: CASGPRGLVRASSYEQYF
DNA: TGTGCCAGCGGTCCTCGGGGTTTAGTAAGGGCGAGCTCCTACGAGCAGTACTTC
size: few
D: .
J: TRBJ2-7
V: TRBV27

CDR3: CASSPDGGSYEQYF
DNA: TGTGCCAGCTCACCGGACGGGGGTTCCTACGAGCAGTACTTC
size: .
D: .
J: TRBJ2-7
V: TRBV18

CDR3: CAISFPLSGGTYNEQFF
DNA: TGTGCCATCAGTTTCCCCCTTTCGGGAGGAACCTACAATGAGCAGTTCTTC
size: .
D: TRBD2
J: TRBJ2-1
V: TRBV10-3

CDR3: CASSPGTGSTDTQYF
DNA: TGTGCCAGCAGCCCCGGGACAGGGAGCACAGATACGCAGTATTTT
size: .
D: TRBD1
J: TRBJ2-3
V: TRBV7-8

CDR3: CASSVGTGGTGELFF
DNA: TGTGCCAGCAGCGTAGGGACAGGGGGCACCGGGGAGCTGTTTTTT
size: few
D: TRBD1
J: TRBJ2-2
V: TRBV9

CDR3: CASSLGLGEKLFF
DNA: TGCGCCAGCAGCCTGGGCCTGGGTGAAAAACTGTTTTTT
size: .
D: .
J: TRBJ1-4
V: TRBV4-1

CDR3: CASSGTGANQPQHF
DNA: TGTGCCAGCAGTGGGACAGGCGCCAATCAGCCCCAGCATTTT
size: few
D: TRBD1
J: TRBJ1-5
V: TRBV2

CDR3: CASNLRTGEQAFF
DNA: TGTGCCAGCAACTTAAGGACAGGGGAACAAGCTTTCTTT
size: .
D: TRBD1
J: TRBJ1-1
V: TRBV2

CDR3: CASSVLQGAGNTIYF
DNA: TGTGCCAGCAGTGTCTTACAGGGGGCTGGAAACACCATATATTTT
size: .
D: TRBD1
J: TRBJ1-3
V: TRBV2

CDR3: CASSPTGTGYGYTF
DNA: TGTGCCAGCAGCCCAACAGGGACAGGCTATGGCTACACCTTC
size: .
D: TRBD1
J: TRBJ1-2
V: TRBV6-6

CDR3: CASSYGTVYEKLFF
DNA: TGTGCCAGCAGCTACGGGACAGTTTATGAAAAACTGTTTTTT
size: .
D: TRBD1
J: TRBJ1-4
V: TRBV7-8

CDR3: CATSRDRGSEKLFF
DNA: TGTGCCACCAGCAGAGACCGAGGGAGTGAAAAACTGTTTTTT
size: .
D: .
J: TRBJ1-4
V: TRBV15

CDR3: CASSAPSGTGEYNSPLHF
DNA: TGTGCCAGCAGCGCTCCATCCGGGACAGGGGAATATAATTCACCCCTCCACTTT
size: .
D: TRBD1
J: TRBJ1-6
V: TRBV7-2

CDR3: CAWSGARETDTQYF
DNA: TGTGCCTGGAGTGGCGCGCGGGAGACAGATACGCAGTATTTT
size: few
D: TRBD2
J: TRBJ2-3
V: TRBV30

CDR3: CASSPDRVDNQPQHF
DNA: TGTGCCAGTAGTCCCGACAGGGTTGACAATCAGCCCCAGCATTTT
size: .
D: TRBD1
J: TRBJ1-5
V: TRBV19

CDR3: CASSLGTGPQETQYF
DNA: TGCGCCAGCAGCTTGGGGACAGGGCCCCAAGAGACCCAGTACTTC
size: .
D: TRBD1
J: TRBJ2-5
V: TRBV5-1

CDR3: CASSPLPSGYNEQFF
DNA: TGTGCCAGCAGTCCCCTCCCTAGCGGTTACAATGAGCAGTTCTTC
size: .
D: TRBD2
J: TRBJ2-1
V: TRBV6-5

CDR3: CASSRSLAGSTDTQYF
DNA: TGTGCCAGCTCCCGTTCGCTAGCGGGAAGCACAGATACGCAGTATTTT
size: .
D: TRBD2
J: TRBJ2-3
V: TRBV18